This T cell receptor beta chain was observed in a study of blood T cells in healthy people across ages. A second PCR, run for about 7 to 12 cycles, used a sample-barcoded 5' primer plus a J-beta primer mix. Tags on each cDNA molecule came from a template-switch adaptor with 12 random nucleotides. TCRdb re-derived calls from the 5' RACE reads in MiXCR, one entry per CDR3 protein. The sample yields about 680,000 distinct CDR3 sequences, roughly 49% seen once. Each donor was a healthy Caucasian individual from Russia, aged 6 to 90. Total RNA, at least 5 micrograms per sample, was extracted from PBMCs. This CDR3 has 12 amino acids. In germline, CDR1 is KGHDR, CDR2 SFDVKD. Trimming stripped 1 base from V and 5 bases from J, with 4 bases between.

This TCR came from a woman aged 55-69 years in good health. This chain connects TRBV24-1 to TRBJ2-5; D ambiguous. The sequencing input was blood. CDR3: CATSDFWETQYF. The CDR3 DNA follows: TGTGCCACCAGTGATTTCTGGGAGACCCAGTACTTC.